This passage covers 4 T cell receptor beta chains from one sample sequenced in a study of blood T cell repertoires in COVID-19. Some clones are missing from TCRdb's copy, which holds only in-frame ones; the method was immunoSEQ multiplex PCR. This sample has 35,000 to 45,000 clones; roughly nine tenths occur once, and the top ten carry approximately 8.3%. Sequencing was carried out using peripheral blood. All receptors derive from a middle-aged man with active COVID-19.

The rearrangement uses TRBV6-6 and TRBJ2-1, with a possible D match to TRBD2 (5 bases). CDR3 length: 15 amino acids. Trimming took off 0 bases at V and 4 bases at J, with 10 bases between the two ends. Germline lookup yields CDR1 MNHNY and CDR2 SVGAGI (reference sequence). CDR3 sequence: CASSYSEGVYNEQFF. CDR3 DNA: TGTGCCAGCAGTTACTCAGAGGGAGTTTACAATGAGCAGTTCTTC.

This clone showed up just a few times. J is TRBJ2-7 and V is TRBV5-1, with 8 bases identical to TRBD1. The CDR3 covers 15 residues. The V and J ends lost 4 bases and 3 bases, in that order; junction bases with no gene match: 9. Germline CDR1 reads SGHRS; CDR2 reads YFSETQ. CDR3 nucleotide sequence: TGCGCCAGCAGCGAATGGACAGGGATCGGCTACGAGCAGTACTTC. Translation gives CASSEWTGIGYEQYF. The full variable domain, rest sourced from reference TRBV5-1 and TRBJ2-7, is KAGVTQTPRYLIKTRGQQVTLSCSPISGHRSVSWYQQTPGQGLQFLFEYFSETQRNKGNFPGRFSGRQFSNSRSEMNVSTLELGDSALYLCASSEWTGIGYEQYFGPGTRLTVT.

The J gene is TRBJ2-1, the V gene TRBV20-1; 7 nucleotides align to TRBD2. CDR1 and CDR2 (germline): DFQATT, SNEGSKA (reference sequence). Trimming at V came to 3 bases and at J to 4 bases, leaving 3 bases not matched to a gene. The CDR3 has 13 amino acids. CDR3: CSASGGRYNEQFF. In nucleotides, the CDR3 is TGCAGTGCTAGTGGCGGGAGATACAATGAGCAGTTCTTC.

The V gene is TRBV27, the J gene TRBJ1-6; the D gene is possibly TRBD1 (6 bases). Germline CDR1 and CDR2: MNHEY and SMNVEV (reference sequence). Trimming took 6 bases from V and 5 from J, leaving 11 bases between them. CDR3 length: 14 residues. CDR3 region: CASSLRTDNSPLHF. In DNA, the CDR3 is TGTGCCAGCAGCCTCAGGACAGATAATTCACCCCTCCACTTT.